This T cell receptor (beta chain) originates from a study of technical replicates of blood from a few donors. The CDR3 spans 15 residues. Between the trimmed V and J ends, which lost 4 bases and 1 base, there was a span of 11 bases. The germline V gene has CDR1 LGHNA and CDR2 YNFKEQ. Method: immunoSEQ multiplex PCR; TCRdb's copy keeps in-frame clones and lacks some. Counted here are 84,000 or so clones, about 97% occurring once; the ten biggest clones make up 0.18%. The sequence was obtained from a human donor in good health. The chain combines TRBV4-2 with TRBJ2-4; tentatively, D is TRBD2 (5 bases). Sequencing was done on a sample of T cells isolated from PBMCs. CDR3 loop: CASSPHGEAKNIQYF. The CDR3 bases are TGTGCCAGCAGCCCCCACGGGGAGGCCAAAAACATTCAGTACTTC.